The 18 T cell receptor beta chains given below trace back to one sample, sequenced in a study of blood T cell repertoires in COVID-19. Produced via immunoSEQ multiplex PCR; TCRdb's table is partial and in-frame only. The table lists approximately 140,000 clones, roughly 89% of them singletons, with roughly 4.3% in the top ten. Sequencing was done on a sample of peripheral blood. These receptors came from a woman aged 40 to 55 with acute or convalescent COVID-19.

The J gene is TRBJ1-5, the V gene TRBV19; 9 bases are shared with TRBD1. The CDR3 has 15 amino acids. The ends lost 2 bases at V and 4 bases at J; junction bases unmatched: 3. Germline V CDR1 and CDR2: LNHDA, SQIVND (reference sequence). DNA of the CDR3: TGTGCCAGTAGTATATACGGGACAGGGAATCAGCCCCAGCATTTT. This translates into CASSIYGTGNQPQHF.

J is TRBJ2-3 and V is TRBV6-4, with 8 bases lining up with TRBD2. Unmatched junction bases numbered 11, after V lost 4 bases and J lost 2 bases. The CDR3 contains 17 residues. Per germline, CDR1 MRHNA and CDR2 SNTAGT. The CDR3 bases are TGTGCCAGCAGTGCGGGGGGTACTAGCGGATACACAGATACGCAGTATTTT. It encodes CASSAGGTSGYTDTQYF.

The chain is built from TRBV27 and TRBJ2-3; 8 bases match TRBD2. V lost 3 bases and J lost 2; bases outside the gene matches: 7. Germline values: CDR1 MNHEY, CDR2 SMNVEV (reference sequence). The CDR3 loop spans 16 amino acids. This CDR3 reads CASSFRLAGYTDTQYF. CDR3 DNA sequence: TGTGCCAGCAGTTTCAGGCTAGCGGGTTACACAGATACGCAGTATTTT.

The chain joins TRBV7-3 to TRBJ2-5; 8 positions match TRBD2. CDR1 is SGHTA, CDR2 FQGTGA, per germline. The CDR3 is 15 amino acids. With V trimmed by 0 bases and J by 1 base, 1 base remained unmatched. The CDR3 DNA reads TGTGCCAGCAGCTTAACACGGGGGGGCCAAGAGACCCAGTACTTC. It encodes CASSLTRGGQETQYF. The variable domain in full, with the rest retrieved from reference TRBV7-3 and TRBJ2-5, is GAGVSQTPSNKVTEKGKYVELRCDPISGHTALYWYRQSLGQGPEFLIYFQGTGAADDSGLPNDRFFAVRPEGSVSTLKIQRTERGDSAVYLCASSLTRGGQETQYFGPGTRLLVL.

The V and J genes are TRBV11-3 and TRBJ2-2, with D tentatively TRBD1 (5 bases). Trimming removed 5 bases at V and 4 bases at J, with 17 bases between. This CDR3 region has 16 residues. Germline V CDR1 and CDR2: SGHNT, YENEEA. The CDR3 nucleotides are TGTGCCAGCAGCCCAACAGGAATCAATTTCACCGGGGAGCTGTTTTTT. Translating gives CASSPTGINFTGELFF.

The CDR3 DNA is TGTGCCAGCAGCTTAGAAATCCGGGTTGGCACTGAAGCTTTCTTT. Translation: CASSLEIRVGTEAFF. This chain links TRBV7-2 with TRBJ1-1, with unresolved D. The CDR3 consists of 15 residues. Germline CDR1 SGHTA, CDR2 FQGNSA. V was pared by 1 base and J by 4 bases, with 13 bases between.

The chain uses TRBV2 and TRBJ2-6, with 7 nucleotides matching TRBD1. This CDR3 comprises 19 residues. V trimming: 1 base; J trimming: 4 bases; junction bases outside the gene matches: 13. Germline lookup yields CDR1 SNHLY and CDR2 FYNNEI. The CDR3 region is CASSEVGTALRKGANVLTF. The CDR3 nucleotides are TGTGCCAGCAGTGAAGTAGGGACAGCGCTCCGAAAGGGGGCCAACGTCCTGACTTTC. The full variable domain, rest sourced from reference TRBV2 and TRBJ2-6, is EPEVTQTPSHQVTQMGQEVILRCVPISNHLYFYWYRQILGQKVEFLVSFYNNEISEKSEIFDDQFSVERPDGSNFTLKIRSTKLEDSAMYFCASSEVGTALRKGANVLTFGAGSRLTVL.

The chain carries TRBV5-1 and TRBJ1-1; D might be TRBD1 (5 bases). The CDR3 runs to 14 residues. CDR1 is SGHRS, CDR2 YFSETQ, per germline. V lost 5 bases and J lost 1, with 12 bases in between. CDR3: CASREGTGNTEAFF. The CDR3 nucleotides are TGCGCCAGCAGGGAGGGGACGGGGAACACTGAAGCTTTCTTT.

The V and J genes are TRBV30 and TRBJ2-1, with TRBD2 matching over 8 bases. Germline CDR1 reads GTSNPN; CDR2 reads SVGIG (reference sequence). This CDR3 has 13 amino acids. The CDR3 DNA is TGTGCGGTCAGAAGCGGGAGTAAGGGTGAGCAGTTCTTC. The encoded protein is CAVRSGSKGEQFF. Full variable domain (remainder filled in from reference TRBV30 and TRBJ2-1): SQTIHQWPATLVQPVGSPLSLECTVEGTSNPNLYWYRQAAGRGLQLLFYSVGIGQISSEVPQNLSASRPQDRQFILSSKKLLLSDSGFYLCAVRSGSKGEQFFGPGTRLTVL.

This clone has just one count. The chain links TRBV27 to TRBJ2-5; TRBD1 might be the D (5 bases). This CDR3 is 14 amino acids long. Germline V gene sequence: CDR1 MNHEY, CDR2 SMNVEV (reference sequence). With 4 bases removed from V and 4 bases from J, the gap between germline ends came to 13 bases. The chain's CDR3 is CASSSTGYPETQYF. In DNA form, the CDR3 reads TGTGCCAGCAGTTCAACAGGATATCCAGAGACCCAGTACTTC.

This chain's CDR3 is CATSAGLEYNSPLHF. The CDR3 DNA reads as TGTGCCACCTCCGCAGGGCTGGAATATAATTCACCCCTCCACTTT. The V call is TRBV19, the J call TRBJ1-6, with a possible D match to TRBD1 (5 bases). The CDR3 sequence is 15 residues long. Trimming removed 10 bases at V and 4 bases at J, with 17 bases between. From germline, CDR1 is LNHDA and CDR2 SQIVND (reference sequence).

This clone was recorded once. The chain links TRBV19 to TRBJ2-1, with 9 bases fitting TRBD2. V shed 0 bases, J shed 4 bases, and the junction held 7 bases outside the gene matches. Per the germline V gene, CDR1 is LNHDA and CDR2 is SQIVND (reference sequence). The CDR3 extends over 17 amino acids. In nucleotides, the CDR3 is TGTGCCAGTAGTATAGAGACTAGCGGTTCATTTTACAATGAGCAGTTCTTC. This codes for CASSIETSGSFYNEQFF.

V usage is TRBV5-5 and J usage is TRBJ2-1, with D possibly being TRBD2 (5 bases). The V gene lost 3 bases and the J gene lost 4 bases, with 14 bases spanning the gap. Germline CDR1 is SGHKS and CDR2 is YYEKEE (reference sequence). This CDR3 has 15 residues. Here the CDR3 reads CASSSEASQYNEQFF. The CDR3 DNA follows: TGTGCCAGCAGCTCTGAGGCTAGCCAATACAATGAGCAGTTCTTC.

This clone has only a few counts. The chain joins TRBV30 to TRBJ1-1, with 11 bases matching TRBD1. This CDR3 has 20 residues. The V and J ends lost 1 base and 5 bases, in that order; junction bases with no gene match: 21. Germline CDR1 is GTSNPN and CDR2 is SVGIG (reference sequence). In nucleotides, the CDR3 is TGTGCCTGGAGTGCCGGGGCCGGACTGTGGGGACAGGGGGAGAGGACTGAAGCTTTCTTT. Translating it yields CAWSAGAGLWGQGERTEAFF.

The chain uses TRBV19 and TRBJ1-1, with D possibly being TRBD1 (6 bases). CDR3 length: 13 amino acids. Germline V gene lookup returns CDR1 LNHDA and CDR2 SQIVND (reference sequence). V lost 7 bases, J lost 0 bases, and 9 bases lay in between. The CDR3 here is CASKHRVNTEAFF. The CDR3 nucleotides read TGTGCCAGTAAACACAGGGTGAACACTGAAGCTTTCTTT.

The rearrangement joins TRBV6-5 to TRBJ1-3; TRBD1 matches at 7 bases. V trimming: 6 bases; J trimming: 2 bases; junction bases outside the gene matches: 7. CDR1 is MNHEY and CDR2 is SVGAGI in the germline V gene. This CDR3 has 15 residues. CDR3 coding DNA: TGTGCCAGCAGCCTAGACAGGGCCCCTGGAAACACCATATATTTT. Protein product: CASSLDRAPGNTIYF.

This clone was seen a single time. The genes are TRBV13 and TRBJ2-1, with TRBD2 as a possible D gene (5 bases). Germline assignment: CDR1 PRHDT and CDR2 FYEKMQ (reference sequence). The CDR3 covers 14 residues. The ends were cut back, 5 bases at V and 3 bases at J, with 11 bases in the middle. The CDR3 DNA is TGTGCCAGCAGCCCCATTACTAGCTACAATGAGCAGTTCTTC. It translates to CASSPITSYNEQFF.

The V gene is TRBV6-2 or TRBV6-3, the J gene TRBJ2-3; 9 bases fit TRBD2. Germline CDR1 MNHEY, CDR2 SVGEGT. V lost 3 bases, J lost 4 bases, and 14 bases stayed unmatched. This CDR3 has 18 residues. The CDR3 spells CASSYSVGRAGGPDTQYF. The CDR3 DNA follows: TGTGCCAGCAGTTATAGCGTCGGTCGAGCGGGAGGTCCAGATACGCAGTATTTT.